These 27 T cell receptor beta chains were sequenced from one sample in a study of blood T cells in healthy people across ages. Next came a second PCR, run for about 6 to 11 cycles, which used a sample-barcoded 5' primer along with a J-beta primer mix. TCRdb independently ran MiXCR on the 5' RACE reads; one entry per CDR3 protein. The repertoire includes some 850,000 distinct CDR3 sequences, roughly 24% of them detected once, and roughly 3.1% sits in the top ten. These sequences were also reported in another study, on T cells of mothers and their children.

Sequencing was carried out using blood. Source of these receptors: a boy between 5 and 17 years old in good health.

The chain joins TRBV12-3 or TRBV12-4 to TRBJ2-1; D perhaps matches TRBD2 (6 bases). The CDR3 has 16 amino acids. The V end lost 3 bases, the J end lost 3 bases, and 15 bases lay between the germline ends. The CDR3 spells CASSLGLIAVYNEQFF. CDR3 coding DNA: TGTGCCAGCAGTTTGGGACTTATAGCGGTCTACAATGAGCAGTTCTTC.

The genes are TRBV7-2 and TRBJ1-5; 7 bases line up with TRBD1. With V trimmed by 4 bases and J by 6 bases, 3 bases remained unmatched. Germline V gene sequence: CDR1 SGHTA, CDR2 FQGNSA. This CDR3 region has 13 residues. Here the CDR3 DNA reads TGTGCCAGCAGCTACAGGGGCGGTCAGCCCCAGCATTTT. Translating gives CASSYRGGQPQHF.

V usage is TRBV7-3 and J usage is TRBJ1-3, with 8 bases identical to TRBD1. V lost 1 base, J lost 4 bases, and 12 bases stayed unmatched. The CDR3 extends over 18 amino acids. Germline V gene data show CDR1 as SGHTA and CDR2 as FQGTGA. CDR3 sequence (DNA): TGTGCCAGCAGCTTAAGGCCACCGACAGGGGAATCCGGAAACACCATATATTTT. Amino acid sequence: CASSLRPPTGESGNTIYF.

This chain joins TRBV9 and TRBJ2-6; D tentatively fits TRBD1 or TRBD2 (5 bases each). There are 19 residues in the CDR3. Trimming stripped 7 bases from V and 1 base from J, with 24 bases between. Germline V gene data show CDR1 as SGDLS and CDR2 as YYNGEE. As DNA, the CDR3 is TGTGCCAGCTCCGCACCCCTCGTTACGGGACGATCTGGGGCCAACGTCCTGACTTTC. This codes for CASSAPLVTGRSGANVLTF.

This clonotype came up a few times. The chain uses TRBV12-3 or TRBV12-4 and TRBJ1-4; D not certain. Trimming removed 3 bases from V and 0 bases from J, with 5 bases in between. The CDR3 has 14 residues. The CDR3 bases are TGTGCCAGCAGTTTCCAGGCAACTAATGAAAAACTGTTTTTT. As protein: CASSFQATNEKLFF.

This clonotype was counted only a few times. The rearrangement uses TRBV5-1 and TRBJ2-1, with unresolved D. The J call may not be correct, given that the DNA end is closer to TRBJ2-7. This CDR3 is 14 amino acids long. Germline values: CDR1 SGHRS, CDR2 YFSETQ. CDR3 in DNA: TGCGCCAGCAGCCTAGACGGTAGACCCTACGAGCAGTACTTC. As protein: CASSLDGRPYEQYF.

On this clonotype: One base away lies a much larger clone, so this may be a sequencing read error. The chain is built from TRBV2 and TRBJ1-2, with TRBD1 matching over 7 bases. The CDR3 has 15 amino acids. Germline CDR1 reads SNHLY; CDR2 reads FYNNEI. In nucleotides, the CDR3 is TGTGCCAGCAGCCCGGACAGGCCCGACCTCTATGGCTGCACCTTC. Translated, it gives CASSPDRPDLYGCTF.

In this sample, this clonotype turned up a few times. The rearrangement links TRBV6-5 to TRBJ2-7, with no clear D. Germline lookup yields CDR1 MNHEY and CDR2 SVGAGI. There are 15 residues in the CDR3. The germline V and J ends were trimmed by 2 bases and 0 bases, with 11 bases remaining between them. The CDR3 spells CASSYPAARSYEQYF. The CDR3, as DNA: TGTGCCAGCAGTTACCCGGCTGCCCGCTCCTACGAGCAGTACTTC.

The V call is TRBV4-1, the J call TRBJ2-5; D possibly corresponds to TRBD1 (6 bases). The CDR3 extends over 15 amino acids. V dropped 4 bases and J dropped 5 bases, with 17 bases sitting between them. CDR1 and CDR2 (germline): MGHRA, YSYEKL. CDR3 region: CASSPRQGIEETQYF. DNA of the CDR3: TGCGCCAGCAGCCCCCGGCAGGGGATTGAGGAGACCCAGTACTTC.

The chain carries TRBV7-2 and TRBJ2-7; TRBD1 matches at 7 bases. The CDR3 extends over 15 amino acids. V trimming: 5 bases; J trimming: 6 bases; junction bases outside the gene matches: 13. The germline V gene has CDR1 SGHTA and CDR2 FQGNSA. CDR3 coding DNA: TGTGCCAGCAGCCACCGGGACAGAGAACGGAGCGAGCAGTACTTC. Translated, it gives CASSHRDRERSEQYF.

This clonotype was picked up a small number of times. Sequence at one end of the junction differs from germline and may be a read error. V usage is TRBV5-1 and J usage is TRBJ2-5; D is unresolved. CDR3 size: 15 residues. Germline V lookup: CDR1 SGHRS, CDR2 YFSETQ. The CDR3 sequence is CASSLAGSRQETQCF. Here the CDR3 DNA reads TGCGCCAGCAGCTTGGCAGGCAGTCGCCAAGAGACCCAGTGCTTC.

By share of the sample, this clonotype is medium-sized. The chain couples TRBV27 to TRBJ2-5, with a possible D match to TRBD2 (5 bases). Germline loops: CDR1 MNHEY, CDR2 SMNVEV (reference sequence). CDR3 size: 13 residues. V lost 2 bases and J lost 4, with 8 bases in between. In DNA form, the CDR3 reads TGTGCCAGCAGTTTACGGGGTGGAGAGACCCAGTACTTC. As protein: CASSLRGGETQYF.

This CDR3 is CSALGDRGVGNQPQHF. CDR3 DNA sequence: TGCAGTGCCCTGGGTGACAGGGGAGTAGGGAATCAGCCCCAGCATTTT. The chain joins TRBV20-1 to TRBJ1-5, with 8 bases lining up with TRBD1. V was clipped by 6 bases and J by 4 bases; unmatched bases: 14. The CDR3 runs 16 residues. Germline-derived CDR1 and CDR2 are DFQATT and SNEGSKA (reference sequence).

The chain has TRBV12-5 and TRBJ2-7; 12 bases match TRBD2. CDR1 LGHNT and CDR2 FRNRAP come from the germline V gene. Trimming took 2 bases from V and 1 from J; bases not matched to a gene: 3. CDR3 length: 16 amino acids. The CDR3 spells CASGLPGTSGSYEQYF. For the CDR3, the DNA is TGTGCTAGTGGTTTGCCGGGGACTAGCGGGTCCTACGAGCAGTACTTC.

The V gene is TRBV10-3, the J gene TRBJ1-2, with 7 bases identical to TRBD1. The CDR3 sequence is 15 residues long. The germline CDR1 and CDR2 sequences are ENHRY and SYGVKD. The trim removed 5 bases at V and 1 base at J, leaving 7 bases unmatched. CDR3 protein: CAISRTGALNYGYTF. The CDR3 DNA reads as TGTGCCATCAGTCGAACAGGGGCACTTAACTATGGCTACACCTTC.

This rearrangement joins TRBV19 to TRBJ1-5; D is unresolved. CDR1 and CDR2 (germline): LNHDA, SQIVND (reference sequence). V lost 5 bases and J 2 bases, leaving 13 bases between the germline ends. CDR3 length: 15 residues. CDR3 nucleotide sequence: TGTGCCAGTAGTCACCAAAGGGTGGGCAATCAGCCCCAGCATTTT. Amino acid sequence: CASSHQRVGNQPQHF. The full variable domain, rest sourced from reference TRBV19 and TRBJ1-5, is DGGITQSPKYLFRKEGQNVTLSCEQNLNHDAMYWYRQDPGQGLRLIYYSQIVNDFQKGDIAEGYSVSREKKESFPLTVTSAQKNPTAFYLCASSHQRVGNQPQHFGDGTRLSIL.

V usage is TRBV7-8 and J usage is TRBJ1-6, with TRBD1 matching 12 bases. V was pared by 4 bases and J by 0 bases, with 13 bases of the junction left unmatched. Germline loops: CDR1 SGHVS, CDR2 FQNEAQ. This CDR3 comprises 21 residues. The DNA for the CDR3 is TGTGCCAGCAGCTGGCCGGGACAGGGGGCCATAATGAGCTCCTATAATTCACCCCTCCACTTT. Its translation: CASSWPGQGAIMSSYNSPLHF.

The CDR3 sequence: CASSFSGEGEQFF. The DNA for the CDR3 is TGTGCCAGCAGTTTTTCAGGGGAGGGTGAGCAGTTCTTC. The chain has TRBV12-3 or TRBV12-4 and TRBJ2-5; maybe TRBD2 (7 bases). The J call may not be correct, given that the DNA end is closer to TRBJ2-1. CDR3 size: 13 residues.

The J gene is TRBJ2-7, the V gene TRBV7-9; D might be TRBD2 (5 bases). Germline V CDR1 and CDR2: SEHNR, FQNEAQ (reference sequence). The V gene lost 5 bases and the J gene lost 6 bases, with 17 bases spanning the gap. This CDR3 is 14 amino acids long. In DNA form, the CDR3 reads TGTGCCAGCAGCCCCTCCTCTAGCAATCGCGAGCAGTACTTC. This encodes CASSPSSSNREQYF.

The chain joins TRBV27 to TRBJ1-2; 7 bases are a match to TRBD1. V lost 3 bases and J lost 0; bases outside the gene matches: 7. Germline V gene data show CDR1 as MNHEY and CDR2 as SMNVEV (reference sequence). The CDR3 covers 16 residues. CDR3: CASSFKRDSANYGYTF. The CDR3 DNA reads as TGTGCCAGCAGTTTTAAACGGGACAGCGCTAACTATGGCTACACCTTC.

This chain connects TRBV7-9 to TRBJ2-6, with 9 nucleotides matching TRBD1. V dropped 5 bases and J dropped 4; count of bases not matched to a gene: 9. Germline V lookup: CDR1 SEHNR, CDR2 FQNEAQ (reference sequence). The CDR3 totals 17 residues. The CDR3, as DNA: TGTGCCAGCAGCCCCCCCGGGACAGGGACCGGGGCCAACGTCCTGACTTTC. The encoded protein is CASSPPGTGTGANVLTF.

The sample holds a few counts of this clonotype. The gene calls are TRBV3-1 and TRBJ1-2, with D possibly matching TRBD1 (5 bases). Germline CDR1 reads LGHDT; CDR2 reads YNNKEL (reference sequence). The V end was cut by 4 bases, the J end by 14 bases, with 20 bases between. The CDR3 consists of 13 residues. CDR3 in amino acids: CASSLYRDREGTF. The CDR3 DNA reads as TGTGCCAGCAGCCTCTACCGGGACCGAGAGGGTACCTTC.

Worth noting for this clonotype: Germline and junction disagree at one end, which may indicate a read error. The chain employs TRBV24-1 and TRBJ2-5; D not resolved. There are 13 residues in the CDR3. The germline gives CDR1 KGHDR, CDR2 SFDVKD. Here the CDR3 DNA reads TGTACCACCAGTGCCCCAGGTCAAGAGACCCAGTACTTC. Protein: CTTSAPGQETQYF.

The CDR3, as DNA: TGCAGTGCTAGTTCCCTCGGGGGGGGCAGCAATCAGCCCCAGCATTTT. It translates to CSASSLGGGSNQPQHF. This chain links TRBV20-1 with TRBJ1-5; D might be TRBD1 (6 bases). The V and J ends lost 3 bases and 1 base respectively, with 16 bases between them. Germline V CDR1 and CDR2: DFQATT, SNEGSKA (reference sequence). The CDR3 runs 16 residues.

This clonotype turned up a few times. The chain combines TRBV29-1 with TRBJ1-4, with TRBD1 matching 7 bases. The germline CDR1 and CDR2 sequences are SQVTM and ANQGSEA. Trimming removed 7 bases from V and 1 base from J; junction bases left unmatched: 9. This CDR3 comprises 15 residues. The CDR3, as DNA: TGCAGCGCCGTGACAGGGTCCAGAACTAATGAAAAACTGTTTTTT. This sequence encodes CSAVTGSRTNEKLFF. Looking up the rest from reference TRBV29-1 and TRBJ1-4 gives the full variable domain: SAVISQKPSRDICQRGTSLTIQCQVDSQVTMMFWYRQQPGQSLTLIATANQGSEATYESGFVIDKFPISRPNLTFSTLTVSNMSPEDSSIYLCSAVTGSRTNEKLFFGSGTQLSVL.

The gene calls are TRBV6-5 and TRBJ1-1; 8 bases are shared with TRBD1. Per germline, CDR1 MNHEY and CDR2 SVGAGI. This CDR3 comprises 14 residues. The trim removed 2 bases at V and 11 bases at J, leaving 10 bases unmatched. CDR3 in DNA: TGTGCCAGCAGTTACGTCGCAGGGGGCCGATACGCTTTCTTT. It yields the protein CASSYVAGGRYAFF.

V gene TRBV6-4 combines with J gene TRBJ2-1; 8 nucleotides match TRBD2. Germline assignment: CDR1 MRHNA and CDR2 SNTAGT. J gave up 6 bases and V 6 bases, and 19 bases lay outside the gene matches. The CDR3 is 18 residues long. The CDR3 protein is CASSEKGRGATFFNEQFF. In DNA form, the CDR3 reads TGTGCCAGCAGCGAAAAAGGGCGGGGGGCTACCTTTTTCAATGAGCAGTTCTTC.